These T cell receptor beta chains were read from a single sample in a study of blood T cell repertoires in COVID-19. Sequenced by immunoSEQ multiplex PCR; TCRdb stores in-frame clones only, minus some. The sample consists of 150,000 to 200,000 clones, less than 90% of them appearing once. The source material was peripheral blood. These receptors all stem from a man aged 70-80 years with active or convalescent COVID-19. Each CDR3 is given with its conserved first and last residue. Fields, in order: J gene, V gene, CDR3 protein.

TRBJ1-2,TRBV6-1,CASSENRYYGYTF
TRBJ1-1,TRBV5-1,CASSLRGQGASATEAFF
TRBJ2-2,TRBV7-2,CASSQGAANTGELFF
TRBJ1-6,TRBV9,CASSETGSNSPLHF
TRBJ2-7,TRBV6-2/TRBV6-3,CASSYLIGAYEQYF
TRBJ2-2,TRBV7-9,CASSHGQGEAGELFF
TRBJ2-2,TRBV5-4,CASRSVGGSWTGELFF
TRBJ2-1,TRBV20-1,CSAKFSNEQFF
TRBJ2-1,TRBV28,CASSSGPSYNEQFF
TRBJ2-2,TRBV4-3,CASSQDGTLSTGELFF
TRBJ2-1,TRBV7-6,CASSPMGSGAHNEQFF